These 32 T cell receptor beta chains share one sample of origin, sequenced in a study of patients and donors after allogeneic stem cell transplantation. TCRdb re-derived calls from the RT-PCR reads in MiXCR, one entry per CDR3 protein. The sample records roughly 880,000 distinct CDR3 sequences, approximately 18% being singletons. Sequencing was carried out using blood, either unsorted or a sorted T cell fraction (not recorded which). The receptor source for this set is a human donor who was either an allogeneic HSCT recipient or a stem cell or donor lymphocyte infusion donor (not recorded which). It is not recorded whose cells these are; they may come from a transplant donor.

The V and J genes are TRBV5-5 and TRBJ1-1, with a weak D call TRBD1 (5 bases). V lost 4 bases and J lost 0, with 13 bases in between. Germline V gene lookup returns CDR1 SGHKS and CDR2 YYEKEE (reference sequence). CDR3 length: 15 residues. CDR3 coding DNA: TGTGCCAGCAGCCTGGGACTGCGCATGAACACTGAAGCTTTCTTT. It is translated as CASSLGLRMNTEAFF.

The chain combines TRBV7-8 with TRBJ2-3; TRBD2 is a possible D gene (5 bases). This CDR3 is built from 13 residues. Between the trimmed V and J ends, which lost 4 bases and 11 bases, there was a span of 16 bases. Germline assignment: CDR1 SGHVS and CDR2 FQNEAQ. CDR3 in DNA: TGTGCCAGCAGCTCGATCACGGCGGAGGAGCAGTATTTT. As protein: CASSSITAEEQYF.

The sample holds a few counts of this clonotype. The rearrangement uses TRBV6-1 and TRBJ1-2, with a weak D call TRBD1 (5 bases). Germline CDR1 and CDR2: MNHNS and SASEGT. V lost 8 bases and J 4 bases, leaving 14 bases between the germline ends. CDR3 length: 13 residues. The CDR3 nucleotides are TGTGCCAGCCTCGGCAGGGAGACCTATGGCTACACCTTC. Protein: CASLGRETYGYTF.

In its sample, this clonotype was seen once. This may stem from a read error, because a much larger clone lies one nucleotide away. The CDR3: CAGSLQGGSNEQFF. CDR3 in DNA: TGTGCCGGCAGTTTGCAAGGGGGCTCTAATGAGCAGTTCTTC. This chain links TRBV12-3 or TRBV12-4 with TRBJ2-1; 7 bases fit TRBD1. The CDR3 sequence is 14 residues long.

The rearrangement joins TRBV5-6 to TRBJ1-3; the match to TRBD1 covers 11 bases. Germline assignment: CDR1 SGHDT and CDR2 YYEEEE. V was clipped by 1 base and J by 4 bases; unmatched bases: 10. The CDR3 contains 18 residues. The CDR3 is CASSLFGTGGQTGNTIYF. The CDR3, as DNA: TGTGCCAGCAGCTTGTTTGGGACAGGGGGACAGACGGGAAACACCATATATTTT.

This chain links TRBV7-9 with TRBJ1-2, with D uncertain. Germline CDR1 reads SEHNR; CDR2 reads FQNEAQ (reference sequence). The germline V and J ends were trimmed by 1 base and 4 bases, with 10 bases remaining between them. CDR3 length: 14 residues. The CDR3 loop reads CASSLVGHTYGYTF. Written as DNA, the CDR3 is TGTGCCAGCAGCTTAGTAGGCCATACCTATGGCTACACCTTC. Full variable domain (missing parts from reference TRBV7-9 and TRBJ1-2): DTGVSQNPRHKITKRGQNVTFRCDPISEHNRLYWYRQTLGQGPEFLTYFQNEAQLEKSRLLSDRFSAERPKGSFSTLEIQRTEQGDSAMYLCASSLVGHTYGYTFGSGTRLTVV.

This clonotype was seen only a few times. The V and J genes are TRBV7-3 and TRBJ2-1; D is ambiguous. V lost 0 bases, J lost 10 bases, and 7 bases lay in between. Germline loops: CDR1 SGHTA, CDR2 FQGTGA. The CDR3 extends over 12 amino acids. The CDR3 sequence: CASSLTHKEQFF. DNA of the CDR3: TGTGCCAGCAGCTTAACGCATAAGGAGCAGTTCTTC.

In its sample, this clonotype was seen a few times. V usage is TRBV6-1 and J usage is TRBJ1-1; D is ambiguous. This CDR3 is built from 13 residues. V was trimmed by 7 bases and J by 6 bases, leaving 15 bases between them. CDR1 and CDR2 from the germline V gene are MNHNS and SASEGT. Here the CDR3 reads CASTQPRSSEAFF. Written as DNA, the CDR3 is TGTGCCAGCACCCAACCCAGGTCTTCTGAAGCTTTCTTT.

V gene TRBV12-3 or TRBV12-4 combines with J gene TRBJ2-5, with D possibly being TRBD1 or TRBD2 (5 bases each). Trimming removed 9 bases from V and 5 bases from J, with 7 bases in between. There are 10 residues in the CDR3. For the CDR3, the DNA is TGTGCCAGTGAGGGGGAGACCCAGTACTTC. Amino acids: CASEGETQYF.

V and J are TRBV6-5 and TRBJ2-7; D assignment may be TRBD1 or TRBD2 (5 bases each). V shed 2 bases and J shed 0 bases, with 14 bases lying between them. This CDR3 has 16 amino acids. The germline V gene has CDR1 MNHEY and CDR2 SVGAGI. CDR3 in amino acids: CASSYGGTPNSYEQYF. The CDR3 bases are TGTGCCAGCAGTTACGGGGGAACCCCTAACTCCTACGAGCAGTACTTC.

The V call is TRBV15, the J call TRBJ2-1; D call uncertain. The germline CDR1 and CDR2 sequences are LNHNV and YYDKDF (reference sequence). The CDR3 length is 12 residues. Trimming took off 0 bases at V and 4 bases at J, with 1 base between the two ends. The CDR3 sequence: CATSRDYNEQFF. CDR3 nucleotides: TGTGCCACCAGCAGAGATTACAATGAGCAGTTCTTC.

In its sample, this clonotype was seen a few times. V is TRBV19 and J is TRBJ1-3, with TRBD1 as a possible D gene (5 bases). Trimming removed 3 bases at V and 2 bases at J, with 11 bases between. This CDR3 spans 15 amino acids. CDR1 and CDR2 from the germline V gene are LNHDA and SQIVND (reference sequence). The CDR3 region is CASSIGGVAGNTIYF. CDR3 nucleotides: TGTGCCAGTAGTATCGGAGGGGTTGCTGGAAACACCATATATTTT.

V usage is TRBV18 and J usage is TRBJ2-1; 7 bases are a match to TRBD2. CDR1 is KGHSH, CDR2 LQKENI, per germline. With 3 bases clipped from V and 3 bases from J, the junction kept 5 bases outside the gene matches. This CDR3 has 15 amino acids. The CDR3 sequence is CASSPYRDYYNEQFF. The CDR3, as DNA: TGTGCCAGCTCACCCTATCGGGACTACTACAATGAGCAGTTCTTC.

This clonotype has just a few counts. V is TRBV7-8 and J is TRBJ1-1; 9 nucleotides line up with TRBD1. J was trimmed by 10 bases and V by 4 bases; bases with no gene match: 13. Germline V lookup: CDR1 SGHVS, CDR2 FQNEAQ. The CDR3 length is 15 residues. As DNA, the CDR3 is TGTGCCAGCAGCTCACGAGGACAGGGGCCTACGGGAGCTTTCTTT. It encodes CASSSRGQGPTGAFF.

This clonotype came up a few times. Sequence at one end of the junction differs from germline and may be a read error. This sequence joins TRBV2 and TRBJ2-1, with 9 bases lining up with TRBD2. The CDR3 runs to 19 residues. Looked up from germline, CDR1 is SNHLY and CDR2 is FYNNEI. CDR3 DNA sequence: TGTGCCAGCAGTGAATTTTACTCATATGGGACTAGCTCCCACAATGAGCAGTTCTTC. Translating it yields CASSEFYSYGTSSHNEQFF.

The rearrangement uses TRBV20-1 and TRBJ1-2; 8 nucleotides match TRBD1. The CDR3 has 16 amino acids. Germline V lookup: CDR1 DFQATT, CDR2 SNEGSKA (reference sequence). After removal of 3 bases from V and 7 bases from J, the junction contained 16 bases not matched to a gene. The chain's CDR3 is CSARLAPSRGLLGYTF. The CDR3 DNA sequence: TGCAGTGCTAGGTTAGCCCCGTCCAGGGGGCTGCTTGGCTACACCTTC.

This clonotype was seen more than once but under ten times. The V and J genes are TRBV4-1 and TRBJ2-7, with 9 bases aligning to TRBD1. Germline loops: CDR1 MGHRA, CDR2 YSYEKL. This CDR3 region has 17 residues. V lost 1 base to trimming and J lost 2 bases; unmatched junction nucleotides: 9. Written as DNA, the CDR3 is TGCGCCAGCAGCCAAGGCTCACAGGGGGCGATGACCTACGAGCAGTACTTC. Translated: CASSQGSQGAMTYEQYF.

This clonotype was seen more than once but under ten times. Here the CDR3 DNA reads TGCAGTGCTAGAGTGTACCTAGCGGGAGGGACAGAGACCCAGTACTTC. Protein: CSARVYLAGGTETQYF. The chain has TRBV20-1 and TRBJ2-5; 12 positions agree with TRBD2. Germline assignment: CDR1 DFQATT and CDR2 SNEGSKA (reference sequence). V trimming: 1 base; J trimming: 4 bases; junction bases outside the gene matches: 7. This CDR3 spans 16 amino acids.

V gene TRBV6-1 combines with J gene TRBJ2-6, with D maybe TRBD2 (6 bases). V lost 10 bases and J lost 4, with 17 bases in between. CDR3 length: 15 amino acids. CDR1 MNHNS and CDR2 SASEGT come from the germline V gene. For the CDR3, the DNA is TGTGCCACCCGGGAAGCCGCGGGGGGGGCCAACGTCCTGACTTTC. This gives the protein CATREAAGGANVLTF.

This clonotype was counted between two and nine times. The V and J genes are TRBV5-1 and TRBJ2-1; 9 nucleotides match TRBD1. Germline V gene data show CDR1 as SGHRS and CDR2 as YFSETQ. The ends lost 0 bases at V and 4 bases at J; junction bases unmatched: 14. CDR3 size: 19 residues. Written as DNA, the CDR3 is TGCGCCAGCAGCTTGGCCGTAGGGACAGGGTGGCAAGGATACAATGAGCAGTTCTTC. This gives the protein CASSLAVGTGWQGYNEQFF.

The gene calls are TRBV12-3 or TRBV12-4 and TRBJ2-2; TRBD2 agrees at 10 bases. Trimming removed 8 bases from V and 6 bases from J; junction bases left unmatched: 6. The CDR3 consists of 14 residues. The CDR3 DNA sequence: TGTGCCAGCCGTCTAGCGGGAGTGGCCGGGGAGCTGTTTTTT. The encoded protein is CASRLAGVAGELFF.

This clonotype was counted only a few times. CDR3 protein: CSARDVLATYEQYF. CDR3 sequence (DNA): TGCAGTGCTAGAGATGTCCTAGCGACCTACGAGCAGTACTTC. This chain links TRBV20-1 with TRBJ2-7, with a possible D match to TRBD2 (6 bases). Per the germline V gene, CDR1 is DFQATT and CDR2 is SNEGSKA (reference sequence). The CDR3 is made up of 14 amino acids. The V end lost 0 bases, the J end lost 2 bases, and 11 bases lay between the germline ends.

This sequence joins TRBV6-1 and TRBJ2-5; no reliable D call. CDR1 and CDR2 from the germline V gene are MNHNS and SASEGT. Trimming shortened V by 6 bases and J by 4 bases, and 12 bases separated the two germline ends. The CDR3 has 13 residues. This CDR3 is CASRPSPPETQYF. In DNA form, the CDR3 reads TGTGCCAGCAGGCCCAGCCCCCCAGAGACCCAGTACTTC.

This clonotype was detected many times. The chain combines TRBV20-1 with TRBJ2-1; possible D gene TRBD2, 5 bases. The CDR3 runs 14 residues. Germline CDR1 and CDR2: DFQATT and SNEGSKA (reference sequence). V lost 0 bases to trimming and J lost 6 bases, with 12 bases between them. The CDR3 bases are TGCAGTGCTAGAGATGGAGGAGGAGTCAATGAGCAGTTCTTC. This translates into CSARDGGGVNEQFF.

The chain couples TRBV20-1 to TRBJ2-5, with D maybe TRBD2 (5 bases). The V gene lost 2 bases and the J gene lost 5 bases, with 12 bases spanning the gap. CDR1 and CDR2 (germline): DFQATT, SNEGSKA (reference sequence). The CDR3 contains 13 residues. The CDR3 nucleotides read TGCAGTGCTAGACGGGGAGAAGGGGAGACCCAGTACTTC. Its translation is CSARRGEGETQYF.

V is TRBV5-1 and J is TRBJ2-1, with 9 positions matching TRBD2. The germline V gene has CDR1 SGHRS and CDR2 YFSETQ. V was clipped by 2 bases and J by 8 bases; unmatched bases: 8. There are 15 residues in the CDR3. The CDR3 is CASSFYSGSSHEQFF. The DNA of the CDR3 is TGCGCCAGCAGCTTTTATAGCGGGAGCTCCCATGAGCAGTTCTTC.

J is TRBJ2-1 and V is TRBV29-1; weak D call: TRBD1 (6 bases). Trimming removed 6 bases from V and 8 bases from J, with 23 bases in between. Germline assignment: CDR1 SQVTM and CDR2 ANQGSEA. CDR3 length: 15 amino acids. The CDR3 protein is CSVSGWNRVGDEQFF. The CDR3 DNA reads TGCAGCGTCTCGGGGTGGAACAGGGTAGGTGATGAGCAGTTCTTC.

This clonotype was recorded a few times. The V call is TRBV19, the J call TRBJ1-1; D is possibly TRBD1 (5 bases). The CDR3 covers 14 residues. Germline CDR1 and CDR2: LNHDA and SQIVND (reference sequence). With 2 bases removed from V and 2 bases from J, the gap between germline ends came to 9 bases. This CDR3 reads CASSITGTNTEAFF. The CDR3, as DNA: TGTGCCAGTAGTATAACGGGGACTAACACTGAAGCTTTCTTT.

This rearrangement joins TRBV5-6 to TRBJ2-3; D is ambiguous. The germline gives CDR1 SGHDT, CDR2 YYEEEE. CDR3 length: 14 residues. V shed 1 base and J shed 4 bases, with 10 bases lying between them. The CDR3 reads CASSLRREADTQYF. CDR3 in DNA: TGTGCCAGCAGCTTGCGGAGAGAGGCAGATACGCAGTATTTT.

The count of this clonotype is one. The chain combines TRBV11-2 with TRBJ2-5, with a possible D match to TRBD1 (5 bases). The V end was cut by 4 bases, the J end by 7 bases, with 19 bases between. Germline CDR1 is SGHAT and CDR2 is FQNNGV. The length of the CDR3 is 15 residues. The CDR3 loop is CASSSITGQQGTQYF. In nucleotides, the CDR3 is TGTGCCAGCAGCTCCATAACAGGCCAGCAGGGGACCCAGTACTTC.

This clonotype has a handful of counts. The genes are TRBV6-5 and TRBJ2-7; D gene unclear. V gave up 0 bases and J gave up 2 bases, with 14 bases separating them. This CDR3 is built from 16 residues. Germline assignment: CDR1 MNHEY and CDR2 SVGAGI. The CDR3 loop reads CASSYSQGRRTYEQYF. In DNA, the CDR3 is TGTGCCAGCAGTTACTCTCAAGGGCGAAGAACCTACGAGCAGTACTTC.

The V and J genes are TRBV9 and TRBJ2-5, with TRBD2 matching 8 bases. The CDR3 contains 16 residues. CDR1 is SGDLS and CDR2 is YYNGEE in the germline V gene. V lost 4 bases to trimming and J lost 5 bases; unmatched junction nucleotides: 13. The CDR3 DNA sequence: TGTGCCAGCAGCTCCCGTCGTAGCGGGAAACAGGAGACCCAGTACTTC. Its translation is CASSSRRSGKQETQYF.